Shown below are 12 T cell receptor beta chains from a single sample sequenced in a study of cytomegalovirus exposure and HLA in healthy donors. With 60 Vbeta and 13 Jbeta primers, the PCR was carried out. Only in-frame clones appear in the TCRdb table, and some are missing; sequencing was by immunoSEQ multiplex PCR. The repertoire holds 150,000 or so clones, with about 79% as singletons. Material for sequencing was PBMCs. Receptor source: a man aged 50 or older in good health and CMV-seropositive.

The chain recombines TRBV20-1 with TRBJ1-1; D remains unclear. CDR1 and CDR2 (germline): DFQATT, SNEGSKA (reference sequence). The CDR3 runs to 11 residues. In DNA form, the CDR3 reads TGCAGCACTCTACGAGACACTGAAGCTTTCTTT. This encodes CSTLRDTEAFF.

Note on this clone: Relative to the germline gene, one junction end is altered; a read error may explain this. The chain combines TRBV15 with TRBJ2-5; 8 bases map to TRBD2. Germline-derived CDR1 and CDR2 are LNHNV and YYDKDF (reference sequence). The CDR3 is made up of 16 amino acids. The CDR3 DNA is TGTGCCACCAGCAGAGGGTTTAGCGGGATTCAAGGGACCCAGTACTTC. It translates to CATSRGFSGIQGTQYF. Filled out from reference TRBV15 and TRBJ2-5, the complete variable domain reads DAMVIQNPRYQVTQFGKPVTLSCSQTLNHNVMYWYQQKSSQAPKLLFHYYDKDFNNEADTPDNFQSRRPNTSFCFLDIRSPGLGDTAMYLCATSRGFSGIQGTQYFGPGTRLLVL.

V gene TRBV7-9 combines with J gene TRBJ2-3; 10 nucleotides line up with TRBD1. V trimming: 6 bases; J trimming: 4 bases; junction bases outside the gene matches: 10. CDR1 is SEHNR and CDR2 is FQNEAQ in the germline V gene (reference sequence). CDR3 length: 16 residues. The CDR3 region is CASSSPGTGEADTQYF. The CDR3 DNA follows: TGTGCCAGCAGTTCTCCGGGGACAGGGGAAGCAGATACGCAGTATTTT.

The V and J genes are TRBV20-1 and TRBJ2-7, with a possible D match to TRBD1 (7 bases). V was clipped by 6 bases and J by 6 bases, with 12 bases between them. The CDR3 covers 11 residues. Per germline, CDR1 DFQATT and CDR2 SNEGSKA (reference sequence). CDR3 residues: CSAQGGGEQYF. Here the CDR3 DNA reads TGCAGTGCCCAGGGGGGTGGCGAGCAGTACTTC.

This rearrangement joins TRBV5-6 to TRBJ2-7; D is uncertain. Germline V gene data show CDR1 as SGHDT and CDR2 as YYEEEE. V was trimmed by 4 bases and J by 3 bases, leaving 14 bases between them. There are 14 residues in the CDR3. CDR3 region: CASSPRPPGYEQYF. CDR3 sequence (DNA): TGTGCCAGCAGCCCGCGCCCCCCCGGCTACGAGCAGTACTTC. The full variable domain, in which reference TRBV5-6 and TRBJ2-7 provide the parts outside the CDR3, is DAGVTQSPTHLIKTRGQQVTLRCSPKSGHDTVSWYQQALGQGPQFIFQYYEEEERQRGNFPDRFSGHQFPNYSSELNVNALLLGDSALYLCASSPRPPGYEQYFGPGTRLTVT.

This rearrangement joins TRBV9 to TRBJ2-1, with TRBD2 identical over 10 bases. Trimming removed 4 bases from V and 4 bases from J; junction bases left unmatched: 5. The germline gives CDR1 SGDLS, CDR2 YYNGEE. This CDR3 spans 15 amino acids. This CDR3 is CASSLASGGYNEQFF. The CDR3 region has the DNA TGTGCCAGCAGCCTCGCTAGCGGGGGATACAATGAGCAGTTCTTC.

CDR3 sequence (DNA): TGTGCCAGCAGTTACTCCAACAGGGGGAATGGCTACACCTTC. Translating it yields CASSYSNRGNGYTF. The rearrangement joins TRBV6-5 to TRBJ1-2; 8 bases align to TRBD1. V shed 0 bases and J 6 bases; nucleotides not matched to a gene: 3. The CDR3 contains 14 residues. In germline, CDR1 is MNHEY, CDR2 SVGAGI.

The rearrangement joins TRBV11-2 to TRBJ2-3; the match to TRBD1 covers 8 bases. This CDR3 has 14 amino acids. Germline lookup yields CDR1 SGHAT and CDR2 FQNNGV. The V and J ends lost 5 bases and 0 bases, in that order; junction bases with no gene match: 1. The CDR3 coding sequence is TGTGCCAGCAGCCGACAGGGGAGCACAGATACGCAGTATTTT. As protein: CASSRQGSTDTQYF.

This clone has more than one count but fewer than ten. The chain combines TRBV9 with TRBJ1-1; D gene unclear. Trimming removed 0 bases from V and 0 bases from J, with 3 bases in between. The CDR3 length is 13 residues. Germline V CDR1 and CDR2: SGDLS, YYNGEE. The CDR3, as DNA: TGTGCCAGCAGCGTAGCTTTGAACACTGAAGCTTTCTTT. It codes for CASSVALNTEAFF. Looking up the rest from reference TRBV9 and TRBJ1-1 gives the full variable domain: DSGVTQTPKHLITATGQRVTLRCSPRSGDLSVYWYQQSLDQGLQFLIQYYNGEERAKGNILERFSAQQFPDLHSELNLSSLELGDSALYFCASSVALNTEAFFGQGTRLTVV.

The gene calls are TRBV7-3 and TRBJ1-1, with D perhaps matching TRBD1 (6 bases). This CDR3 comprises 15 residues. The germline V and J ends were trimmed by 5 bases and 3 bases, with 16 bases remaining between them. CDR1 and CDR2 from the germline V gene are SGHTA and FQGTGA. The CDR3 DNA sequence: TGTGCCAGCAGCCTGTGGACAGCGGTTGACACTGAAGCTTTCTTT. Amino acids: CASSLWTAVDTEAFF.

This sequence joins TRBV5-6 and TRBJ1-5; no firm D call. This CDR3 contains 13 residues. V was pared by 3 bases and J by 3 bases, with 7 bases between. The germline CDR1 and CDR2 sequences are SGHDT and YYEEEE. The CDR3 DNA sequence: TGTGCCAGCAGCTGGAGCCCCAATCAGCCCCAGCATTTT. It specifies CASSWSPNQPQHF. Complete variable domain (other parts from reference TRBV5-6 and TRBJ1-5): DAGVTQSPTHLIKTRGQQVTLRCSPKSGHDTVSWYQQALGQGPQFIFQYYEEEERQRGNFPDRFSGHQFPNYSSELNVNALLLGDSALYLCASSWSPNQPQHFGDGTRLSIL.

This clone was counted a single time. The rearrangement uses TRBV29-1 and TRBJ2-5, with 9 bases aligning to TRBD2. Germline V gene lookup returns CDR1 SQVTM and CDR2 ANQGSEA. There are 15 residues in the CDR3. V shed 5 bases and J 5 bases; nucleotides not matched to a gene: 12. The DNA of the CDR3 is TGCAGCGTTACCCGGGGTAGCGGGGGCTCGGAGACCCAGTACTTC. Encoded protein: CSVTRGSGGSETQYF.